This T cell receptor beta chain was identified during a study of T cells in localized non-small cell lung cancer. Method: immunoSEQ multiplex PCR; TCRdb's copy keeps in-frame clones and lacks some. The sample has some 29,000 clones, approximately 90% seen once. Germline-derived CDR1 and CDR2 are MNHEY and SVGAGI. This CDR3 spans 13 amino acids. V lost 4 bases to trimming and J lost 2 bases, with 6 bases between them. The sample in question was peripheral blood, obtained before any cancer treatment. The rearrangement joins TRBV6-5 to TRBJ1-5; possible D gene TRBD1, 5 bases. This TCR was recovered from a woman aged 18 to 55 with stage I lung adenocarcinoma. The CDR3 DNA sequence: TGTGCCAGCAGTTGGGACGGCAATCAGCCCCAGCATTTT. Protein sequence: CASSWDGNQPQHF.